Presented here are 22 T cell receptor beta chains from one specimen sequenced in a study of T cells in women clearing cervical HPV infection. TCRdb's table, derived via immunoSEQ multiplex PCR, lists solely in-frame clones and lacks some. Recorded for this sample: approximately 18,000 clones. The source material was blood buffy coat. These receptors all come from a woman between 18 and 69 years old with a cervical HPV16 infection that either progressed to CIN3+ or cleared (not recorded which).

Points on this clone: The sequence runs out 3 residues before the end of the CDR3; the remainder is reconstructed from the germline J gene. This chain links TRBV30 with TRBJ2-6, with TRBD2 identical over 9 bases. Per germline, CDR1 GTSNPN and CDR2 SVGIG (reference sequence). V shed 3 bases and J 0 bases; nucleotides not matched to a gene: 15. The CDR3 is made up of 20 amino acids. CDR3 bases read: TGTGCCTGGAGCTCTAGCGGGGAGGTCCTCCCTTTCTCTGGGGCCAACGTC. It is translated as CAWSSSGEVLPFSGANV. The full CDR3 protein reads CAWSSSGEVLPFSGANVLTF.

About this clone: Read coverage stops 3 residues before the CDR3 terminus; the germline J gene supplies the remainder. The rearrangement links TRBV18 to TRBJ2-7; D is uncertain. The CDR3 has 13 amino acids. Germline loops: CDR1 KGHSH, CDR2 LQKENI. Trimming took off 9 bases at V and 2 bases at J, with 14 bases between the two ends. CDR3 sequence: CASRSSQAYEQYF. The sequenced part of the CDR3 DNA is TGTGCCAGTCGCTCGAGCCAAGCCTACGAG.

This clone registers medium-sized by frequency. Read coverage stops 3 residues before the CDR3 terminus; the germline J gene supplies the remainder. This rearrangement joins TRBV7-7 to TRBJ2-2; TRBD1 might be the D (6 bases). CDR1 and CDR2 from the germline V gene are SSHAT and FNYEAQ (reference sequence). The V gene lost 5 bases and the J gene lost 0 bases, with 10 bases spanning the gap. The CDR3 length is 15 residues. The sequenced CDR3 bases are TGTGCCAGCAGCCATCGGACAGCGAACACCGGGGAG. Translation: CASSHRTANTGE. The complete CDR3 protein is CASSHRTANTGELFF.

With regard to this clone: The CDR3 extends 3 residues past the end of the read, so its final part is completed from the germline J gene. V and J are TRBV30 and TRBJ2-3; possible D gene TRBD2, 6 bases. CDR3 length equals 14 residues. The V gene's germline CDR1 is GTSNPN and CDR2 SVGIG (reference sequence). CDR3 region: CAWGPNVLGEAQYF. CDR3 bases read: TGTGCCTGGGGGCCCAATGTCCTCGGGGAGGCG.

Comments on this clone: The CDR3 is cut off 3 residues early in the read; its end comes from the germline J gene. The chain is built from TRBV20-1 and TRBJ1-4; a possible D gene is TRBD1 (5 bases). V was clipped by 4 bases and J by 6 bases, with 18 bases between them. The CDR3 extends over 15 amino acids. Germline loops: CDR1 DFQATT, CDR2 SNEGSKA (reference sequence). The CDR3 bases that were read are TGCAGTGCTATACCCGGGATCGGAGGGGATGAAAAA. Amino acids: CSAIPGIGGDEK. The whole CDR3 sequence is CSAIPGIGGDEKLFF.

The CDR3 region is CASSRTGGGLNTEAFF. The CDR3 DNA, read in part, is TGCGCCAGCAGCCGCACCGGGGGAGGGTTGAACACTGAA. The chain links TRBV5-1 to TRBJ1-1; tentatively, D is TRBD1 (5 bases). The read terminates 3 residues ahead of where the CDR3 ends, so the germline J gene completes it. Germline CDR1 is SGHRS and CDR2 is YFSETQ. Trimming removed 4 bases from V and 0 bases from J, with 16 bases in between. This CDR3 is 16 amino acids long.

A note on this clone: The sequence runs out 3 residues before the end of the CDR3; the remainder is reconstructed from the germline J gene. The chain combines TRBV19 with TRBJ1-2, with D perhaps TRBD1 (5 bases). The CDR3 is 18 residues long. Germline CDR1 and CDR2: LNHDA and SQIVND (reference sequence). The part of the CDR3 DNA that was read is TGTGCCAGTAGTATAACAGCGGGGGGGGTCCTTGGCACAGATACC. Translated, it gives CASSITAGGVLGTDT. The whole CDR3 sequence reads CASSITAGGVLGTDTYTF.

Details on this clone: The junction departs from germline at one end; a sequencing error may be responsible. The read terminates 3 residues ahead of where the CDR3 ends, so the germline J gene completes it. V gene TRBV4-2 combines with J gene TRBJ1-1; 7 bases map to TRBD1. This CDR3 region has 13 residues. From germline, CDR1 is LGHNA and CDR2 YNFKEQ. The CDR3 spells CASSSQTGTEAFF. CDR3 DNA (partial): TGCGCCAGCAGCTCCCAGACAGGGACTGAA.

For this clone: The read halts 3 residues ahead of the CDR3 end, with the missing end drawn from the germline J gene. The chain employs TRBV5-6 and TRBJ2-2; possibly TRBD1 for D (5 bases). Between the trimmed V and J ends, which lost 1 base and 3 bases, there was a span of 10 bases. CDR1 is SGHDT, CDR2 YYEEEE, per germline. The CDR3 length is 15 residues. CDR3 region: CASSLQGVDTGELFF. Incomplete CDR3 DNA: TGTGCCAGCAGCTTGCAAGGGGTGGACACCGGGGAG.

In the case of this clone: The CDR3 end falls 3 residues outside the read, so it is completed with the germline J gene. The chain has TRBV7-8 and TRBJ1-1; D ambiguous. The CDR3 has 14 amino acids. V lost 6 bases, J lost 7 bases, and 18 bases lay in between. CDR1 and CDR2 from the germline V gene are SGHVS and FQNEAQ. This chain's CDR3 is CASRKYGVTDEAFF. CDR3 DNA, as far as it was read: TGTGCCAGCAGAAAATACGGGGTGACGGATGAA.

Points on this clone: The CDR3 extends 3 residues past the end of the read, so its final part is completed from the germline J gene. This sequence joins TRBV7-9 and TRBJ2-5, with D unclear. Germline V gene lookup returns CDR1 SEHNR and CDR2 FQNEAQ (reference sequence). With 5 bases removed from V and 5 bases from J, the gap between germline ends came to 18 bases. The CDR3 is 15 amino acids. CDR3 bases read: TGTGCCAGCAGCGACCCTCGCTCGCAGGTGGAGACC. As protein: CASSDPRSQVET. Given in full, the CDR3 is CASSDPRSQVETQYF.

About this clone: The read ends 3 residues before the CDR3 terminus; that terminus is restored from the germline J gene. V usage is TRBV10-1 and J usage is TRBJ1-2, with 8 bases matching TRBD1. Germline V gene sequence: CDR1 WNHNN, CDR2 SYGVQD (reference sequence). This CDR3 is 13 amino acids long. The CDR3 is CASILTGEGGYTF. CDR3 DNA, as far as it was read: TGCGCCAGCATCTTGACAGGGGAAGGCGGC.

About this clone itself: The sequence runs out 3 residues before the end of the CDR3; the remainder is reconstructed from the germline J gene. The chain links TRBV6-1 to TRBJ1-2; D unresolved. Trimming removed 4 bases from V and 1 base from J, with 7 bases in between. Looked up from germline, CDR1 is MNHNS and CDR2 is SASEGT. This CDR3 is built from 13 residues. The chain's CDR3 is CASSATVNYGYTF. The CDR3 bases that were read are TGTGCCAGCAGTGCAACAGTTAACTATGGC.

Notes on this clone: The read comes to an end 3 residues before the CDR3 does, leaving the germline J gene to fill in the end. The genes are TRBV5-1 and TRBJ2-4, with TRBD2 identical over 12 bases. From germline, CDR1 is SGHRS and CDR2 YFSETQ. This CDR3 spans 16 amino acids. The sequenced CDR3 bases are TGCGCCAGCAGCTTGGACGCTAGCGGGGGGGCGACGACT. Amino acids: CASSLDASGGATT. The full CDR3 protein reads CASSLDASGGATTQYF.

Note on this clone: The read finishes 3 residues shy of the CDR3 end, and the germline J gene is used to complete it. This chain links TRBV7-3 with TRBJ2-2; D might be TRBD1 (5 bases). V was clipped by 1 base and J by 5 bases, with 14 bases between them. CDR1 and CDR2 (germline): SGHTA, FQGTGA. This CDR3 has 16 residues. The CDR3 bases that were read are TGTGCCAGCAGCTTAAGATCAGGGTTCAGTACCGGGGAG. It codes for CASSLRSGFSTGE. The entire CDR3 sequence reads CASSLRSGFSTGELFF.

For this clone: Sequence at one end of the junction differs from germline and may be a read error. Read coverage stops 3 residues before the CDR3 terminus; the germline J gene supplies the remainder. Distinct nucleotide sequences in the sample also encode this CDR3. V and J are TRBV30 and TRBJ1-3; TRBD1 matches 7 bases. The CDR3 spans 13 residues. The germline CDR1 and CDR2 sequences are GTSNPN and SVGIG (reference sequence). The CDR3 sequence: CAWSRGPGNTIYF. The part of the CDR3 DNA that was read is TGTGCCTGGAGTAGGGGGCCTGGAAACACT.

With respect to this clone: The read terminates 3 residues before the CDR3 end, so the remaining end is supplied by the germline J gene. The gene calls are TRBV18 and TRBJ1-4; 9 positions match TRBD1. Germline V gene lookup returns CDR1 KGHSH and CDR2 LQKENI. CDR3 length: 15 residues. J gave up 1 base and V 8 bases, and 5 bases lay outside the gene matches. CDR3 protein: CASADRGGTNEKLFF. The covered CDR3 bases are TGTGCCAGCGCGGACAGGGGAGGAACTAATGAAAAA.

This clone is medium-sized by frequency. Read sequence stops 3 residues before the CDR3 end, and the germline J gene provides the missing end. Other DNA sequences in this specimen translate into the identical CDR3. The rearrangement uses TRBV6-2 or TRBV6-3 and TRBJ1-3, with D possibly TRBD1 on 6 matching bases. V lost 5 bases and J 7 bases, leaving 21 bases between the germline ends. This CDR3 spans 16 amino acids. CDR1 MNHEY and CDR2 SVGEGT come from the germline V gene. The sequenced CDR3 bases are TGTGCCAGCAGTAACCGGGACAAACTCTTCGGGAACACC. It codes for CASSNRDKLFGNT. The whole CDR3 sequence reads CASSNRDKLFGNTIYF.

In the case of this clone: Read coverage stops 3 residues before the CDR3 terminus; the germline J gene supplies the remainder. The chain carries TRBV20-1 and TRBJ2-7, with TRBD2 identical over 9 bases. Germline V gene lookup returns CDR1 DFQATT and CDR2 SNEGSKA (reference sequence). The length of the CDR3 is 14 residues. V shed 3 bases, J shed 6 bases, and the junction held 9 bases outside the gene matches. The sequenced part of the CDR3 DNA is TGCAGTGCTAGCCGACTAGCGGCGTTCGTCGAG. It codes for CSASRLAAFVE. The CDR3 in full is CSASRLAAFVEQYF.

Worth noting for this clone: The CDR3 end falls 3 residues outside the read, so it is completed with the germline J gene. The V call is TRBV19, the J call TRBJ1-1, with TRBD1 matching 10 bases. Germline V lookup: CDR1 LNHDA, CDR2 SQIVND (reference sequence). The CDR3 has 15 amino acids. Trimming took 7 bases from V and 5 from J; bases not matched to a gene: 10. The CDR3 region is CASTAKGQGRTEAFF. The CDR3 DNA, read in part, is TGTGCCAGTACCGCTAAGGGACAGGGGAGGACTGAA.

Turning to this clone: The read halts 3 residues ahead of the CDR3 end, with the missing end drawn from the germline J gene. The chain recombines TRBV7-9 with TRBJ2-3; D unclear. The CDR3 contains 12 residues. V was shortened by 5 bases and J by 0 bases, with 3 bases between the two germline ends. Germline V gives CDR1 SEHNR, CDR2 FQNEAQ (reference sequence). The CDR3 here is CASSPSTDTQYF. The covered CDR3 bases are TGTGCCAGCAGCCCTAGCACAGATACG.

As regards this clone: Sequencing ends 3 residues short of the CDR3 end; the germline J gene provides the rest. The chain employs TRBV7-2 and TRBJ2-4; possibly TRBD1 for D (5 bases). Trimming shortened V by 8 bases and J by 7 bases, and 21 bases separated the two germline ends. Germline V gene lookup returns CDR1 SGHTA and CDR2 FQGNSA. This CDR3 has 15 residues. Here the CDR3 reads CASVLNMGPGNIQYF. The CDR3 DNA, read in part, is TGTGCCAGCGTACTTAACATGGGGCCAGGGAACATT.